A single sample is the source of the 3 T cell receptor beta chains below, sequenced in a study of OX40 agonist ivuxolimab in advanced cancers. The protocol was immunoSEQ multiplex PCR, while the TCRdb copy is restricted to in-frame clones and leaves out a portion. The table lists 95,000 to 110,000 clones, approximately 89% of them singletons. The sample here was CD4+ or CD8+ T cells sorted from blood, taken in a trial of the OX40 agonist ivuxolimab. The receptors stem from an adult with an advanced solid tumor such as melanoma, head and neck, liver or kidney cancer.

CDR3 protein: CAISESGAGNQPQHF. As DNA, the CDR3 is TGTGCCATCAGTGAGTCTGGAGCGGGCAATCAGCCCCAGCATTTT. This chain uses TRBV10-3 with TRBJ1-5; D remains ambiguous. Trimming took 0 bases from V and 2 from J, leaving 8 bases between them. This CDR3 has 15 amino acids. The germline V gene has CDR1 ENHRY and CDR2 SYGVKD.

V usage is TRBV29-1 and J usage is TRBJ2-2; D may be TRBD1 (6 bases). The V end lost 2 bases, the J end lost 7 bases, and 8 bases lay between the germline ends. The germline gives CDR1 SQVTM, CDR2 ANQGSEA. CDR3 length equals 12 residues. The CDR3 DNA reads as TGCAGCGTTGAAAAAGGGGGCGGGGAGCTGTTTTTT. Amino acids: CSVEKGGGELFF.

The genes are TRBV4-1 and TRBJ1-1; 10 bases fit TRBD1. The CDR3 is 14 residues long. Per the germline V gene, CDR1 is MGHRA and CDR2 is YSYEKL. V dropped 1 base and J dropped 5; count of bases not matched to a gene: 1. The chain's CDR3 is CASSQGDRGTEAFF. CDR3 nucleotide sequence: TGCGCCAGCAGCCAAGGGGACAGGGGAACTGAAGCTTTCTTT.